These 14 T cell receptor beta chains were sequenced from one sample in a study of Ad26.COV2.S vaccination and SARS-CoV-2 variants. Only in-frame clones appear in the TCRdb table, and some are missing; sequencing was by immunoSEQ multiplex PCR. The sample holds some 450,000 clones; roughly 91% are singletons and the top ten take roughly 4%. Treatment in this sample: roughly 18 received Ad26.COV2.S at low or high dose, single or two shots; five or six received placebo; per-sample allocation not given. Day 63 after the first injection of vaccine or placebo was the sampling time. The material sequenced was peripheral blood, taken in a trial of Ad26.COV2.S vaccine versus placebo. All receptors derive from a person aged 18-65 years who received the Ad26.COV2.S COVID-19 vaccine or a placebo.

The chain recombines TRBV9 with TRBJ2-7; TRBD2 agrees at 7 bases. Germline CDR1 reads SGDLS; CDR2 reads YYNGEE. The V gene end was trimmed by 4 bases and the J gene end by 2 bases; junction bases not matched to a gene: 12. The CDR3 contains 16 residues. CDR3 in amino acids: CASSPQGTTPTYEQYF. The CDR3 DNA sequence: TGTGCCAGCAGCCCACAAGGGACTACCCCTACCTACGAGCAGTACTTC.

V and J are TRBV10-3 and TRBJ2-6, with D tentatively TRBD1 (6 bases). This CDR3 has 15 amino acids. V lost 11 bases and J 0 bases, leaving 14 bases between the germline ends. The V gene's germline CDR1 is ENHRY and CDR2 SYGVKD. The CDR3 region is CAFAGQLSGANVLTF. CDR3 nucleotide sequence: TGTGCCTTTGCTGGACAGCTCTCTGGGGCCAACGTCCTGACTTTC.

The genes are TRBV6-5 and TRBJ1-5, with D uncertain. Germline lookup yields CDR1 MNHEY and CDR2 SVGAGI. The CDR3 consists of 13 residues. V was shortened by 5 bases and J by 5 bases, with 10 bases between the two germline ends. CDR3 DNA: TGTGCCAGCAGTCGTCGGTCTGATCAGCCCCAGCATTTT. Protein: CASSRRSDQPQHF.

The chain employs TRBV4-2 and TRBJ1-5, with a weak D call TRBD1 (5 bases). The CDR3 has 14 residues. V was shortened by 1 base and J by 7 bases, with 11 bases between the two germline ends. The germline V gene has CDR1 LGHNA and CDR2 YNFKEQ. The DNA of the CDR3 is TGTGCCAGCAGCCAAGTGGGGCCGGGCCAGCCCCAGCATTTT. Protein: CASSQVGPGQPQHF.

The J gene is TRBJ2-7, the V gene TRBV7-2; TRBD2 might be the D (5 bases). CDR3 length: 16 residues. CDR1 is SGHTA, CDR2 FQGNSA, per germline. V lost 1 base to trimming and J lost 6 bases, with 19 bases between them. The DNA for the CDR3 is TGTGCCAGCAGCTTAGGGGCGGGTTCCACACTTGGCGAGCAGTACTTC. The encoded protein is CASSLGAGSTLGEQYF. Using reference TRBV7-2 and TRBJ2-7 for the parts outside the CDR3, the full variable domain is GAGVSQSPSNKVTEKGKDVELRCDPISGHTALYWYRQSLGQGLEFLIYFQGNSAPDKSGLPSDRFSAERTGGSVSTLTIQRTQQEDSAVYLCASSLGAGSTLGEQYFGPGTRLTVT.

This chain connects TRBV9 to TRBJ1-4, with TRBD1 matching over 9 bases. The germline V gene encodes CDR1 SGDLS and CDR2 YYNGEE. Germline trimming cut 3 bases from V and 5 bases from J; bases unmatched to any gene: 5. This CDR3 is 15 amino acids long. The CDR3 region has the DNA TGTGCCAGCAGCGGACAGGGGGAGAGGAATGAAAAACTGTTTTTT. It specifies CASSGQGERNEKLFF.

This rearrangement joins TRBV29-1 to TRBJ1-1; 7 nucleotides line up with TRBD1. The germline CDR1 and CDR2 sequences are SQVTM and ANQGSEA. The junction had 12 bases not matched to a gene; V was cut back by 6 bases and J by 2 bases. This CDR3 contains 15 residues. The CDR3 reads CSVGGGVGFNTEAFF. The CDR3 DNA reads TGCAGCGTGGGAGGGGGCGTGGGATTCAACACTGAAGCTTTCTTT.

The genes are TRBV28 and TRBJ2-7, with TRBD2 identical over 12 bases. Germline V gives CDR1 MDHEN, CDR2 SYDVKM. The length of the CDR3 is 15 residues. V was pared by 7 bases and J by 0 bases, with 4 bases of the junction left unmatched. DNA for the CDR3: TGTGCCAGCATCCTAGCGGGAGGGGACTCCTACGAGCAGTACTTC. The encoded protein is CASILAGGDSYEQYF.

The chain has TRBV27 and TRBJ1-5, with D unclear. This CDR3 spans 15 amino acids. With 6 bases removed from V and 0 bases from J, the gap between germline ends came to 12 bases. CDR1 is MNHEY, CDR2 SMNVEV, per germline (reference sequence). The CDR3 region has the DNA TGTGCCAGCAGCCTGGTGGGGAATAGCAATCAGCCCCAGCATTTT. Amino acids: CASSLVGNSNQPQHF.

The rearrangement links TRBV4-2 to TRBJ2-2; 8 nucleotides agree with TRBD2. Germline CDR1 LGHNA, CDR2 YNFKEQ. This CDR3 is built from 14 residues. J gave up 6 bases and V 3 bases, and 3 bases lay outside the gene matches. CDR3 residues: CASSHARGAGELFF. In nucleotides, the CDR3 is TGTGCCAGCAGCCACGCGCGGGGGGCCGGGGAGCTGTTTTTT.

This sequence joins TRBV7-8 and TRBJ1-3, with no clear D. The CDR3 has 19 amino acids. Trimming stripped 5 bases from V and 4 bases from J, with 27 bases between. The germline V gene encodes CDR1 SGHVS and CDR2 FQNEAQ. The CDR3 here is CASSPEAKGSSSLGNTIYF. The CDR3 region has the DNA TGTGCCAGCAGCCCCGAAGCTAAAGGGTCCTCTTCTCTGGGAAACACCATATATTTT. The entire variable domain, with the rest obtained from reference TRBV7-8 and TRBJ1-3, is as follows: GAGVSQSPRYKVAKRGQDVALRCDPISGHVSLFWYQQALGQGPEFLTYFQNEAQLDKSGLPSDRFFAERPEGSVSTLKIQRTQQEDSAVYLCASSPEAKGSSSLGNTIYFGEGSWLTVV.

The chain links TRBV7-2 to TRBJ2-7, with D tentatively TRBD2 (5 bases). V lost 5 bases to trimming and J lost 7 bases, with 9 bases between them. This CDR3 spans 11 amino acids. Per germline, CDR1 SGHTA and CDR2 FQGNSA. DNA for the CDR3: TGTGCCAGCAGCCAGACGGGGGAGCAGTACTTC. It is translated as CASSQTGEQYF.

The chain has TRBV28 and TRBJ1-4; tentatively, D is TRBD1 (6 bases). Germline V gene sequence: CDR1 MDHEN, CDR2 SYDVKM. The CDR3 runs 17 residues. V was cut by 6 bases and J by 1 base, with 18 bases left in between. Written as DNA, the CDR3 is TGTGCCAGCAGCAACCCGCCGGGGGGCGGAACTAATGAAAAACTGTTTTTT. It yields the protein CASSNPPGGGTNEKLFF.

This chain links TRBV27 with TRBJ2-5; no definite D call. The V end lost 5 bases, the J end lost 5 bases, and 18 bases lay between the germline ends. The germline V gene encodes CDR1 MNHEY and CDR2 SMNVEV (reference sequence). The CDR3 contains 15 residues. CDR3 sequence (DNA): TGTGCCAGCAGTCCCTCCATGGTCTTCGTCGAGACCCAGTACTTC. This encodes CASSPSMVFVETQYF.